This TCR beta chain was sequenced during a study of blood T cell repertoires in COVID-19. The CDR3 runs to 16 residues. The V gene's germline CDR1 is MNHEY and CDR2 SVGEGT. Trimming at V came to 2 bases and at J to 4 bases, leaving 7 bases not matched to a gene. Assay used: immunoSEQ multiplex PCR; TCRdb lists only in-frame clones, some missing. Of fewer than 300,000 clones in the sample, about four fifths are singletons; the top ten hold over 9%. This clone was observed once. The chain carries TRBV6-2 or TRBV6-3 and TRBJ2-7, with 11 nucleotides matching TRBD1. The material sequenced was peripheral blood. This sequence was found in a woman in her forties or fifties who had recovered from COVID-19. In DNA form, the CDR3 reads TGTGCCAGCAGTTACCCCCCGGGACAGGGGGGTTACGAGCAGTACTTC. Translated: CASSYPPGQGGYEQYF.